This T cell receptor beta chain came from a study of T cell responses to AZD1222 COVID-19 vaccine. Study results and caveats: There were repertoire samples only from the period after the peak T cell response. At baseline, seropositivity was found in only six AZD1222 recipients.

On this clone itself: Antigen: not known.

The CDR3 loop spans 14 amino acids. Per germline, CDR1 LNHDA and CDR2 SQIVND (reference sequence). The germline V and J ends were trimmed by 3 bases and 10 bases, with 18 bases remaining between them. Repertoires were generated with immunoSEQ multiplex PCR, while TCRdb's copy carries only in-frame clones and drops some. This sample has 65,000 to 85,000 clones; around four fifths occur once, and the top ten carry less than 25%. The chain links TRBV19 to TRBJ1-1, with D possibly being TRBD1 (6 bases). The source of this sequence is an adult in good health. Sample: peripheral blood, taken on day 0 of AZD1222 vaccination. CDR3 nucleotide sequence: TGTGCCAGTAGTATTGTGGGGGGCGCGGGTCGAGCTTTCTTT. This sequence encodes CASSIVGGAGRAFF.